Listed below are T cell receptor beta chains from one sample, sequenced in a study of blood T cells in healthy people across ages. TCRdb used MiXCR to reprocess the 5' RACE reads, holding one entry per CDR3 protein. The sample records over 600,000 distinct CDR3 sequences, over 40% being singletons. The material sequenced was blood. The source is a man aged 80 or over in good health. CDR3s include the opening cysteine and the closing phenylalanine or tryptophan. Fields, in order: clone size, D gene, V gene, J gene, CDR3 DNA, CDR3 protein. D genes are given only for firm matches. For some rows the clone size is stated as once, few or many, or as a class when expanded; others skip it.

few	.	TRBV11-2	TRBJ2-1	TGTGCCAGCACGGGCAGGGTTATATACAATGAGCAGTTCTTC	CASTGRVIYNEQFF
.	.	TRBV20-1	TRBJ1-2	TGCAGTGCTGGACGTCAGGGACCCTTAAGCGGCTACACCTTC	CSAGRQGPLSGYTF
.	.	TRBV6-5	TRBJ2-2	TGTGCCAGCAGTTACTCCCAGGGGTACACCGGGGAGCTGTTTTTT	CASSYSQGYTGELFF
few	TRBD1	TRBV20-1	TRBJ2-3	TGCAGTGCTAGAGGGGACAGGGGGCTGGGAGATACGCAGTATTTT	CSARGDRGLGDTQYF
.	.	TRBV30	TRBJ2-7	TGTGCCTGGAGTGTGGCACAGGGCGGCGAGCAGTACTTC	CAWSVAQGGEQYF
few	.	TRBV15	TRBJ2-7	TGTGCCACCAGCCAGTGGGGACCGGGCTCCTACGAGCAGTACTTC	CATSQWGPGSYEQYF
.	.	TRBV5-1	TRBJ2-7	TGCGCCAGCAGCTTGGGGGATTCTATCTACGAGCAGTACTTC	CASSLGDSIYEQYF
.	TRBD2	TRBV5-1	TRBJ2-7	TGCGCCAGCAGCTTGAGTCCAGCTAGCGGGTACAATGAGCAGTACTTT	CASSLSPASGYNEQYF
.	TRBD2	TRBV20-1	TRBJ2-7	TGCAGTGCTGAAATCCCATTAGCGGGAGCTATAAGAGAGCAGTACTTC	CSAEIPLAGAIREQYF
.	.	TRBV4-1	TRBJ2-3	TGCGCCAGCAGCCAAGAGGAGACTCTCTTCACAGATACGCAGTATTTT	CASSQEETLFTDTQYF
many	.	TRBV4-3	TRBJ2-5	TGCGCCAGCAGCCAAGAGGCGACGACGCAAGAGACCCAGTACTTC	CASSQEATTQETQYF
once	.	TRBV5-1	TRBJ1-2	TGCGCCAGCAGCTTGGGGGGAACCGGAATCTATGGCTACACCTTC	CASSLGGTGIYGYTF
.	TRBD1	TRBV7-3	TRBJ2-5	TGTGCCAGCAGCTTAGCCCCCGGGACAGGGTCAAATGAGCAGTACTTC	CASSLAPGTGSNEQYF
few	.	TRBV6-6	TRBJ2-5	TGTGCCAGCAGACAGGTTGGGGGGACCCAGTACTTC	CASRQVGGTQYF
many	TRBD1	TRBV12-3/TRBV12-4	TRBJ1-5	TGTGCCAGCAGTTGGGGACAGGGCAATCAGCCCCAGCATTTT	CASSWGQGNQPQHF
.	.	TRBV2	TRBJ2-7	TGTGCCAGCAGGAACGGGTATATCGGCTCCTACAATGAGCAGTACTTC	CASRNGYIGSYNEQYF
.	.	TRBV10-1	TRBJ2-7	TGCGCCAGCAGTGAGTCCGGACACAATGAGCAGTACTTC	CASSESGHNEQYF
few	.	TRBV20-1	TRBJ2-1	TGCAGTGCTAACCGGGACGGTTCCTACAATGAGCAGTTCTTC	CSANRDGSYNEQFF
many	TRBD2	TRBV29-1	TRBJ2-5	TGCAGCGTTGATTTCGGGAGGCCTTTCTACAATGAGCAGTACTTC	CSVDFGRPFYNEQYF
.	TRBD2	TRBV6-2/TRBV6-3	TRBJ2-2	TGTGCCAGCAGAACTAGCGGGGCGACCGGGGAGCTGTTTTTT	CASRTSGATGELFF
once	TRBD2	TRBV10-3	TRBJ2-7	TGTGCCATCAGTGATCGTAGCGGGAGCTACGAGCAGTACTTC	CAISDRSGSYEQYF
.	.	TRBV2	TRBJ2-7	TGTGCCTGCAGGGTGGGACGGTCCTACGAGCAGTACTTC	CACRVGRSYEQYF
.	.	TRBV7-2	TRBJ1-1	TGTGCCAGCAGCTTTAGGGCGAACACTGAAGCTTTCTTT	CASSFRANTEAFF
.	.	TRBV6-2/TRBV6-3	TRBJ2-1	TGTGCCAGCAGTCCTCCCCCGGGGAAGGAGCAGTTCTTC	CASSPPPGKEQFF
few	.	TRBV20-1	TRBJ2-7	TGCAGTGGGCAGGGAAGATACGAGCAGTACTTC	CSGQGRYEQYF
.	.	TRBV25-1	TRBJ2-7	TGTGCCAGCACTATTGGACAGTCCTACGAGCAGTACTTC	CASTIGQSYEQYF
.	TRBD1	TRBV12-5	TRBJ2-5	TGTGCTAGTGGTATCGGGACAGGGAGAGAGACCCAGTACTTC	CASGIGTGRETQYF
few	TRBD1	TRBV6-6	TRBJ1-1	TGTGCCAGCGTCCGGGACAGGGCTCTCGTAGACACTGAAGCTTTCTTT	CASVRDRALVDTEAFF
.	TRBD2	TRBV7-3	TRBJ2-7	TGTGCCAGCAGCTTAATGCCCCTGACTAGCGGGAAAAACGAGCAGTACTTC	CASSLMPLTSGKNEQYF
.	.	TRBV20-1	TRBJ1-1	TGCAGTGCTAGAGGGGAAACTGAAGCTTTCTTT	CSARGETEAFF
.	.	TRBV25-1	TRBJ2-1	TGTGCCAGCAGTGAATATAGTTCGGGGACCTACGAGCAGTTCTTC	CASSEYSSGTYEQFF
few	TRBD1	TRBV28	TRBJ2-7	TGTGCCAGCAGCCAAGAGGGACAGCTCTCCTACGAGCAGTACTTC	CASSQEGQLSYEQYF
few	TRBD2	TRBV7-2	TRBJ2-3	TGTGCCAGCAGCAGACTAGCGGGGGTGTCCACAGATACGCAGTATTTT	CASSRLAGVSTDTQYF
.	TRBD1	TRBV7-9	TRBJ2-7	TGTGCCAGCAGCTTATTCAAGGGGGACAGTCGCATCTCCTACGGGCAGTACTTC	CASSLFKGDSRISYGQYF
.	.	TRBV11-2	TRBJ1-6	TGTGCCAGCAGCATCGGGAGAGTTAGTAGGTCACCCCTCCACTTT	CASSIGRVSRSPLHF
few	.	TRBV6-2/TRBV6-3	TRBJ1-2	TGTGCCAGCAGTTACCAGGGTACCTATGGCTACACCTTC	CASSYQGTYGYTF
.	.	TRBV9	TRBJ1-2	TGTGCCAGCAGCCCGTGGGGAGCGGCAGATAACTTTGTGACCCGATCGGGGGGCTACACCTTC	CASSPWGAADNFVTRSGGYTF
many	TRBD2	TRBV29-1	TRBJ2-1	TGCAGCGTTGACCCTAGCGGGTACAATGAGCAGTTCTTC	CSVDPSGYNEQFF
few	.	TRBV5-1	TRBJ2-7	TGCGCCAGCAGACCGAGGGGCACCTCCTACGAGCAGTACTTC	CASRPRGTSYEQYF
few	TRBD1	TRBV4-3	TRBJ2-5	TGCGCCAGCAGCCAAGATACAGGGGGCTGGGAAGAGACCCAGTACTTC	CASSQDTGGWEETQYF
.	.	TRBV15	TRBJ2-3	TGTGCCACCAGTCTGGGCGGGGGCACAGATACGCAGTATTTT	CATSLGGGTDTQYF
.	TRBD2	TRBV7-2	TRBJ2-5	TGTGCCAGCAGTCTCGGGGGGGCCTACCAAGAGACCCAGTACTTC	CASSLGGAYQETQYF